The source of this T cell receptor beta chain is a study of Ad26.COV2.S vaccination and SARS-CoV-2 variants. At the level of the study: Intramuscularly, Ad26.COV2.S was given either once or twice, 56 days apart.

The treatment: some 20 received Ad26.COV2.S at low or high dose, single or two shots; 5 received placebo; per-sample allocation not given. Sample collection was performed on day 63 after the first vaccine or placebo injection. Assay used: immunoSEQ multiplex PCR; TCRdb lists only in-frame clones, some missing. The table includes about 250,000 clones, approximately 87% detected once. A note on this clone: Its cognate antigen is unknown.

Study-wide points: It is possible that the TCR breadth and depth analyses underestimated the total T cell responses. Reportedly, after vaccination the spike-specific CD8+ and CD4+ T cell responses displayed substantial breadth.

The sample was peripheral blood, taken in a trial of Ad26.COV2.S vaccine versus placebo. The source is a person between 18 and 65 years old who received the Ad26.COV2.S COVID-19 vaccine or a placebo.

As DNA, the CDR3 is TGTGCCAGCAGCCCTACGAACACTGAAGCTTTCTTT. It yields the protein CASSPTNTEAFF. V usage is TRBV7-8 and J usage is TRBJ1-1; D not certain. Trimming pared 5 bases from V and 1 base from J, leaving 5 bases between. In germline, CDR1 is SGHVS, CDR2 FQNEAQ. This CDR3 comprises 12 residues.